The 18 T cell receptor beta chains listed next were all sequenced from one sample in a study of cytomegalovirus exposure and HLA in healthy donors. The PCR had 60 Vbeta and 13 Jbeta primers. This table comes from immunoSEQ multiplex PCR, and its TCRdb copy is limited to in-frame clones, with some not included. The profile shows 120,000 to 150,000 clones, roughly 80% of them singletons. The sample taken for sequencing was PBMCs. The receptor set was obtained from a female donor in good health and CMV-seronegative.

A note on this clone: As the CDR3 is not closed by the conserved phenylalanine or tryptophan, this likely results from a read error. The DNA is left out, because the CDR3 cannot be placed on it with certainty; the CDR3 is given as TCRdb lists it. The V gene is TRBV27, the J gene TRBJ1-1; the DNA was not compared with TRBD1, the D call given in the table. CDR1 and CDR2 (germline): MNHEY, SMNVEV (reference sequence). The CDR3 spans 13 residues, counting both ends. The CDR3 loop reads CASSLTENTEALV.

This chain uses TRBV5-1 with TRBJ2-5, with 7 bases matching TRBD1. The CDR3 is made up of 14 amino acids. CDR1 SGHRS and CDR2 YFSETQ come from the germline V gene. J gave up 7 bases and V 0 bases, and 6 bases lay outside the gene matches. CDR3 amino acids: CASSLGTGEGTQYF. Here the CDR3 DNA reads TGCGCCAGCAGCTTGGGGACAGGCGAAGGGACCCAGTACTTC.

This chain connects TRBV15 to TRBJ2-3; 8 bases map to TRBD2. The length of the CDR3 is 17 residues. CDR1 and CDR2 (germline): LNHNV, YYDKDF (reference sequence). After removal of 5 bases from V and 7 bases from J, the junction contained 17 bases not matched to a gene. The CDR3 is CATSAEWRSGTTYTQYF. CDR3 nucleotides: TGTGCCACCAGCGCTGAGTGGCGTAGCGGGACTACGTATACGCAGTATTTT.

V usage is TRBV7-9 and J usage is TRBJ1-5; D unclear. Germline CDR1 and CDR2: SEHNR and FQNEAQ (reference sequence). The CDR3 length is 12 residues. Trimming cost V 5 bases and J 6 bases, with 8 bases left between them. The CDR3 nucleotides read TGTGCCAGCAGCGAGGGTGTTCAGCCCCAGCATTTT. Translated, it gives CASSEGVQPQHF.

The chain employs TRBV9 and TRBJ1-3; no reliable D call. V gave up 0 bases and J gave up 4 bases, with 14 bases separating them. Germline V lookup: CDR1 SGDLS, CDR2 YYNGEE. The CDR3 length is 16 residues. The DNA of the CDR3 is TGTGCCAGCAGCGTAGAAGAGGGATATCGGGGAAACACCATATATTTT. Amino acids: CASSVEEGYRGNTIYF.

The chain joins TRBV27 to TRBJ2-4; D is perhaps TRBD1 (6 bases). The CDR3 loop spans 14 amino acids. Germline CDR1 is MNHEY and CDR2 is SMNVEV (reference sequence). With 2 bases removed from V and 5 bases from J, the gap between germline ends came to 10 bases. In DNA, the CDR3 is TGTGCCAGCAGTTTACCAGGGGCGGAAAACATTCAGTACTTC. It codes for CASSLPGAENIQYF.

The chain carries TRBV7-8 and TRBJ1-4, with D maybe TRBD1 (6 bases). V was trimmed by 1 base and J by 8 bases, leaving 20 bases between them. The CDR3 length is 17 residues. Germline CDR1 SGHVS, CDR2 FQNEAQ. CDR3 in amino acids: CASSLVFSGGWGEKLFF. As DNA, the CDR3 is TGTGCCAGCAGCTTAGTATTTAGTGGGGGCTGGGGGGAAAAACTGTTTTTT.

V gene TRBV13 combines with J gene TRBJ1-1; D might be TRBD1 (6 bases). V lost 0 bases and J lost 2, with 7 bases in between. The germline V gene has CDR1 PRHDT and CDR2 FYEKMQ (reference sequence). There are 14 residues in the CDR3. This chain's CDR3 is CASSLGQGNTEAFF. The CDR3, as DNA: TGTGCCAGCAGCTTAGGACAGGGTAACACTGAAGCTTTCTTT.

This clone was found once. V and J are TRBV5-1 and TRBJ2-7, with a tentative D call TRBD1 (6 bases). CDR3 size: 15 residues. Germline CDR1 and CDR2: SGHRS and YFSETQ. Between the trimmed V and J ends, which lost 4 bases and 4 bases, there was a span of 18 bases. The CDR3 is CASSAPDRPIYEQYF. In DNA, the CDR3 is TGCGCCAGCAGCGCACCGGACAGACCGATTTACGAGCAGTACTTC.

This clone was recorded only once. V and J are TRBV29-1 and TRBJ2-6, with D possibly being TRBD2 (5 bases). CDR3 size: 13 residues. Per germline, CDR1 SQVTM and CDR2 ANQGSEA. Deletions cut 4 bases from V and 4 bases from J, with 8 bases between. The CDR3 protein is CSVGGRGANVLTF. In DNA, the CDR3 is TGCAGCGTTGGAGGGAGAGGGGCCAACGTCCTGACTTTC.

The chain has TRBV29-1 and TRBJ1-4; D is ambiguous. Trimming took 1 base from V and 0 from J, leaving 15 bases between them. CDR3 length equals 17 residues. Germline assignment: CDR1 SQVTM and CDR2 ANQGSEA. CDR3 region: CSVEGFGGAATNEKLFF. As DNA, the CDR3 is TGCAGCGTTGAAGGGTTTGGAGGAGCGGCAACTAATGAAAAACTGTTTTTT.

This clone occurred a few times. This sequence joins TRBV29-1 and TRBJ2-3; D perhaps matches TRBD1 (5 bases). Germline loops: CDR1 SQVTM, CDR2 ANQGSEA. This CDR3 has 14 residues. Trimming removed 7 bases at V and 2 bases at J, with 16 bases between. The CDR3 region is CSGIGQGLTDTQYF. The CDR3 nucleotides read TGCAGCGGAATTGGGCAGGGTCTCACAGATACGCAGTATTTT.

V is TRBV19 and J is TRBJ2-3; D is ambiguous. Trimming took 1 base from V and 6 from J, leaving 5 bases between them. CDR1 and CDR2 from the germline V gene are LNHDA and SQIVND (reference sequence). This CDR3 region has 12 residues. CDR3 bases: TGTGCCAGTAGTATAGGGCTCGATACGCAGTATTTT. It yields the protein CASSIGLDTQYF. Variable domain in full (rest from reference TRBV19 and TRBJ2-3): DGGITQSPKYLFRKEGQNVTLSCEQNLNHDAMYWYRQDPGQGLRLIYYSQIVNDFQKGDIAEGYSVSREKKESFPLTVTSAQKNPTAFYLCASSIGLDTQYFGPGTRLTVL.

The chain recombines TRBV18 with TRBJ1-1, with TRBD1 matching over 7 bases. The V segment lost 4 bases and the J segment 5 bases; nucleotides outside the gene matches: 4. The CDR3 length is 13 residues. Germline CDR1 and CDR2: KGHSH and LQKENI. CDR3 sequence (DNA): TGTGCCAGCTCACGGGACAGTTTGACTGAAGCTTTCTTT. Encoded protein: CASSRDSLTEAFF.

This chain joins TRBV5-6 and TRBJ2-3; 7 bases agree with TRBD2. The CDR3 has 17 residues. Germline loops: CDR1 SGHDT, CDR2 YYEEEE. V trimming: 4 bases; J trimming: 1 base; junction bases outside the gene matches: 12. As DNA, the CDR3 is TGTGCCAGCAGCCTCACTCTTGCTAGCGGTCGCACAGATACGCAGTATTTT. Protein product: CASSLTLASGRTDTQYF.

The chain couples TRBV5-1 to TRBJ2-1; 10 bases are a match to TRBD2. The J segment lost 4 bases and the V segment lost 4 bases, leaving 11 bases of the junction unmatched. There are 17 residues in the CDR3. CDR1 and CDR2 (germline): SGHRS, YFSETQ. CDR3 bases: TGCGCCAGCAGCGCTAGAAGGACTAGCGGAGGATACAATGAGCAGTTCTTC. Translating it yields CASSARRTSGGYNEQFF.

The V and J genes are TRBV10-3 and TRBJ2-7; tentative D call: TRBD2 (5 bases). The CDR3 is made up of 14 amino acids. Germline loops: CDR1 ENHRY, CDR2 SYGVKD. V lost 3 bases and J 1 base, leaving 10 bases between the germline ends. The CDR3 is CAISDRSGSYEQYF. In DNA, the CDR3 is TGTGCCATCAGTGATCGCAGCGGATCCTACGAGCAGTACTTC.

In DNA form, the CDR3 reads TGTGCCAGCAGTCTACTAGCGGGAGGAGACAATGAGCAGTTCTTC. Its protein product is CASSLLAGGDNEQFF. This chain joins TRBV28 and TRBJ2-1; 12 nucleotides align to TRBD2. Germline V gene lookup returns CDR1 MDHEN and CDR2 SYDVKM. This CDR3 is built from 15 residues. V gave up 5 bases and J gave up 5 bases; unmatched junction bases: 4.